These 5 T cell receptor beta chains originate from one sample sequenced in a study of T cell repertoires in ileal Crohn's disease. The data were produced by immunoSEQ multiplex PCR, yet TCRdb's version contains in-frame clones alone and is incomplete. The sample holds roughly 13,000 clones, approximately 78% seen once. The sequencing input was ileal tissue. The receptors shown here come from an adult with Crohn's disease.

Only one count was recorded for this clone. V gene TRBV5-1 combines with J gene TRBJ1-1, with D possibly being TRBD1 (6 bases). This CDR3 comprises 13 residues. From germline, CDR1 is SGHRS and CDR2 YFSETQ. V was trimmed by 5 bases and J by 0 bases, leaving 8 bases between them. DNA for the CDR3: TGCGCCAGCAGTAGGGACATGAACACTGAAGCTTTCTTT. Translation: CASSRDMNTEAFF.

The genes are TRBV2 and TRBJ2-7, with 7 nucleotides matching TRBD1. Germline trimming cut 5 bases from V and 6 bases from J; bases unmatched to any gene: 7. Germline CDR1 SNHLY, CDR2 FYNNEI. The CDR3 consists of 13 residues. CDR3 loop: CASSRDSRGEQYF. In nucleotides, the CDR3 is TGTGCCAGCAGTCGGGACAGTCGGGGCGAGCAGTACTTC.

The J gene is TRBJ2-3, the V gene TRBV11-2; 15 nucleotides line up with TRBD2. CDR1 SGHAT and CDR2 FQNNGV come from the germline V gene. The CDR3 spans 19 residues. V lost 3 bases, J lost 4 bases, and 11 bases stayed unmatched. In nucleotides, the CDR3 is TGTGCCAGCAGCTTGGGTCGGACTAGCGGGGGGGCAGGCCCAGATACGCAGTATTTT. Encoded protein: CASSLGRTSGGAGPDTQYF.

The chain couples TRBV5-1 to TRBJ2-3, with 8 bases lining up with TRBD2. V lost 2 bases and J lost 0; bases outside the gene matches: 2. There are 15 residues in the CDR3. From germline, CDR1 is SGHRS and CDR2 YFSETQ. This chain's CDR3 is CASSFIAGSTDTQYF. The CDR3 nucleotides read TGCGCCAGCAGCTTCATAGCGGGGAGCACAGATACGCAGTATTTT.

The gene calls are TRBV7-9 and TRBJ1-6; possibly TRBD1 for D (6 bases). The CDR3 is 16 amino acids. The V gene's germline CDR1 is SEHNR and CDR2 FQNEAQ (reference sequence). V gave up 1 base and J gave up 7 bases, with 14 bases separating them. The CDR3 loop is CASSLGGGQKNSPLHF. DNA of the CDR3: TGTGCCAGCAGCTTAGGGGGCGGACAGAAAAATTCACCCCTCCACTTT.